These T cell receptor beta chains were read from a single sample in a study of T cell changes during pregnancy in multiple sclerosis. Assay: immunoSEQ multiplex PCR; the TCRdb copy retains only in-frame clones and omits some. This sample has 33,000 or so clones; 90% to 95% occur once, and the top ten carry approximately 4%. Sequenced material: CD8+ T cells from peripheral blood mononuclear cells, taken in the second trimester of pregnancy. These TCRs come from a female donor in good health, enrolled as a control in a pregnancy study. CDR3s include the opening cysteine and the closing phenylalanine or tryptophan. Each record gives: J gene, V gene, D gene, clone size, CDR3 length, CDR3 DNA, CDR3 protein. The D gene is left open where the match is weak. Part of the rows lack a size; the others show once, few, many or a class for expanded clones.

>TRBJ2-1|TRBV7-9|-|-|12
TGTGCCAGCAGCTCAGGGGTCGGTGAGCAGTTCTTC
CASSSGVGEQFF
>TRBJ2-7|TRBV7-3|-|-|13
TGTGCCAGCAGCCCTAGTGGCTCCTACGAGCAGTACTTC
CASSPSGSYEQYF
>TRBJ2-5|TRBV7-9|-|-|13
TGTGCCAGCAGCCCCCAGAACGAAGAGACCCAGTACTTC
CASSPQNEETQYF
>TRBJ2-2|TRBV7-6|-|-|15
TGTGCCAGCAGCTTAACCACAGGAAACACCGGGGAGCTGTTTTTT
CASSLTTGNTGELFF
>TRBJ1-1|TRBV9|-|-|16
TGTGCCAGCAGCGTAGCAACGAACAGGGAGAACACTGAAGCTTTCTTT
CASSVATNRENTEAFF
>TRBJ1-1|TRBV27|-|-|14
TGTGCCAGCAGCCCCGGACAGCCGAACACTGAAGCTTTCTTT
CASSPGQPNTEAFF
>TRBJ1-5|TRBV4-1|-|-|13
TGCGCCAGCAGCCAAGGACGGGGGCAGCCCCAGCATTTT
CASSQGRGQPQHF
>TRBJ2-3|TRBV27|-|-|16
TGTGCCAGCAGGATCTATTGGGCCTTTAGCACAGATACGCAGTATTTT
CASRIYWAFSTDTQYF
>TRBJ2-5|TRBV4-2|TRBD2|-|16
TGTGCCAGCAGCCAAGATCTGGCTAGCGGGGCAGAGACCCAGTACTTC
CASSQDLASGAETQYF
>TRBJ1-1|TRBV7-9|-|-|14
TGTGCCAGCAGCTTAACCACCCAGGGGATTGAAGCTTTCTTT
CASSLTTQGIEAFF
>TRBJ1-1|TRBV7-9|TRBD1|-|13
TGTGCCAGCAGCTTCGGGACAGGAATTGAAGCTTTCTTT
CASSFGTGIEAFF
>TRBJ2-5|TRBV7-6|-|-|13
TGTGCCAGCAGCTTAGACCCGAAGGAGCCCCAGTACTTC
CASSLDPKEPQYF
>TRBJ1-2|TRBV2|TRBD1|-|16
TGTGCCAGCAGACCCCCAACAGGGGGCGGGAACTATGGCTACACCTTC
CASRPPTGGGNYGYTF
>TRBJ2-2|TRBV6-5|-|-|14
TGTGCCAGCAGTTACGGGACTGCTACCGGGGAGCTGTTTTTT
CASSYGTATGELFF
>TRBJ2-7|TRBV9|TRBD2|-|17
TGTGCCAGCAGCGCCACCCCCGGAGCGGGGACTGACTACGAGCAGTACTTC
CASSATPGAGTDYEQYF
>TRBJ2-7|TRBV7-3|TRBD1|once|14
TGTGCCAGCAGCTCGGGACAGGGGGAAGATGAGCAGTACTTC
CASSSGQGEDEQYF
>TRBJ1-1|TRBV7-2|TRBD1|-|11
TGTGCCAGCAGCTTAAACAGGGGTGCTTTCTTT
CASSLNRGAFF
>TRBJ2-2|TRBV30|-|-|14
TGTGCCTGGAGTGAGGGGGTAGTAACCGGGGAGCTGTTTTTT
CAWSEGVVTGELFF
>TRBJ2-5|TRBV11-2|TRBD2|-|15
TGTGCCAGCAGGTCGACTAGCGGGGCCCGAGAGACCCAGTACTTC
CASRSTSGARETQYF
>TRBJ2-7|TRBV4-1|TRBD1|-|16
TGCGCCAGCAGCCGATATCCCCGGACAGGAGACTACGAGCAGTACTTC
CASSRYPRTGDYEQYF
>TRBJ1-1|TRBV7-9|-|few|17
TGTGCCAGCAGCTTAGTTGAGGGGAGGGTTTTGGACACTGAAGCTTTCTTT
CASSLVEGRVLDTEAFF
>TRBJ2-7|TRBV27|TRBD1|once|15
TGTGCCAGCAGTTTATATGAGGGGGCGATCTACGAGCAGTACTTC
CASSLYEGAIYEQYF
>TRBJ1-5|TRBV15|-|-|13
TGTGCCACCAGCAGCGGGGGTTATCAGCCCCAGCATTTT
CATSSGGYQPQHF
>TRBJ2-3|TRBV27|-|once|15
TGTGCCAGCAGTTTAGCCCCAGGCTTGCCAGATACGCAGTATTTT
CASSLAPGLPDTQYF
>TRBJ1-2|TRBV4-1|TRBD1|-|19
TGCGCCAGCAGCCAAGACCGGAGACCCGAGGGGGCTTTAACCTATGGCTACACCTTC
CASSQDRRPEGALTYGYTF
>TRBJ1-1|TRBV11-2|-|-|14
TGTGCCAGCAGCTTAGCAGGGATGAGCACTGAAGCTTTCTTT
CASSLAGMSTEAFF
>TRBJ1-5|TRBV10-1|TRBD1|-|19
TGCGCCAGCAGTGAGTTAGGCCCAAAGACAGGGGCCTCTAATCAGCCCCAGCATTTT
CASSELGPKTGASNQPQHF
>TRBJ1-2|TRBV12-5|TRBD1|-|16
TGTGCTAGTGGGGACACGGGACAGGAGAAAATCTATGGCTACACCTTC
CASGDTGQEKIYGYTF
>TRBJ2-7|TRBV5-1|TRBD1|-|14
TGCGCCAGCAGCTCCAGGGGGTTCGCCTACGAGCAGTACTTC
CASSSRGFAYEQYF
>TRBJ1-1|TRBV5-4|TRBD1|few|13
TGTGCCAGCAGCTGGGACAGGGACACTGAAGCTTTCTTT
CASSWDRDTEAFF
>TRBJ2-1|TRBV27|TRBD1|-|14
TGTGCCAGCAGCTACGGGACAGAGTACAATGAGCAGTTCTTC
CASSYGTEYNEQFF
>TRBJ2-1|TRBV19|TRBD2|-|16
TGTGCCAGTAGTACGTCTGACGGGGGGGTGGTAGATGAGCAGTTCTTC
CASSTSDGGVVDEQFF
>TRBJ2-5|TRBV7-8|TRBD2|-|20
TGTGCCAGCAGCTTAGTTCCTAGCGGGGGCGATAATACTACCCGGGAGACCCAGTACTTC
CASSLVPSGGDNTTRETQYF
>TRBJ2-7|TRBV10-3|TRBD1|-|14
TGTGCCACGCGGGCCGGACAGGGAACGCACGAGCAGTACTTC
CATRAGQGTHEQYF
>TRBJ2-2|TRBV5-6|TRBD1|once|15
TGTGCCAGCGGTCCGGGACAGGGAAACACCGGGGAGCTGTTTTTT
CASGPGQGNTGELFF
>TRBJ2-7|TRBV10-3|-|-|15
TGTGCCATCAGTGAGTCGAGAACAGAGTCCTACGAGCAGTACTTC
CAISESRTESYEQYF
>TRBJ1-3|TRBV7-2|-|-|14
TGTGCCAGCCATGCAGGCATCTCTGGAAACACCATATATTTT
CASHAGISGNTIYF
>TRBJ2-1|TRBV19|TRBD1|-|15
TGTGCCAGTCAAAAGGGGGACAGGGCCAACAATGAGCAGTTCTTC
CASQKGDRANNEQFF
>TRBJ1-2|TRBV9|-|-|14
TGTGCCAGCAGCGTAGAGGGCAGGGAGGGGGGCTACACCTTC
CASSVEGREGGYTF
>TRBJ1-2|TRBV30|TRBD1|-|13
TGTGCCTGGAGCGCAGGGGGCGAAAATGGCTACACCTTC
CAWSAGGENGYTF
>TRBJ1-2|TRBV30|TRBD1|-|16
TGTGCCTGCCCGAGGGACAGGGCCTCCTTAATCTATGGCTACACCTTC
CACPRDRASLIYGYTF
>TRBJ1-2|TRBV10-3|-|-|19
TGTGCCATCAGTGAGTCTATTTCCCCACCCACAGGGATCGACTATGGCTACACCTTC
CAISESISPPTGIDYGYTF
>TRBJ2-7|TRBV30|TRBD2|-|16
TGTGCCTCCATTACTAGCGGGGGGGTAGAATCCTACGAGCAGTACTTC
CASITSGGVESYEQYF
>TRBJ2-7|TRBV29-1|TRBD1|-|15
TGCAGCGTTCAGGGACAGTTCCCGACAAGGGACGAGCAGTACTTC
CSVQGQFPTRDEQYF
>TRBJ1-1|TRBV19|-|few|12
TGTGCCAGCAAGACAGGGAACACTGAAGCTTTCTTT
CASKTGNTEAFF
>TRBJ1-1|TRBV30|-|-|14
TGTGCCTGGAGTGGGGGCAGGGGGAACACTGAAGCTTTCTTT
CAWSGGRGNTEAFF
>TRBJ1-1|TRBV30|-|few|14
TGTGCCTGGAGCCGAACAGGGTTGGGGACTGAAGCTTTCTTT
CAWSRTGLGTEAFF
>TRBJ2-3|TRBV5-1|-|-|16
TGCGCCAGCAGCTTGGTAGCGGAGGGTAGCACAGATACGCAGTATTTT
CASSLVAEGSTDTQYF
>TRBJ2-6|TRBV7-8|-|-|15
TGTGCCAGCAGCCCATCGGGGGTTGGGGCCAACGTCCTGACTTTC
CASSPSGVGANVLTF
>TRBJ1-1|TRBV11-2|-|once|13
TGTGCCAGCAGCTTCCCGGGACACATAGGGGCTTTCTTT
CASSFPGHIGAFF
>TRBJ1-2|TRBV11-2|TRBD1|-|13
TGTGCCAGCAGCCACGGGACAGGGGGCTGGTACACCTTC
CASSHGTGGWYTF
>TRBJ1-1|TRBV5-5|-|-|13
TGTGCCAGCGGCCCACGAGGGAACACTGAAGCTTTCTTT
CASGPRGNTEAFF
>TRBJ1-1|TRBV13|TRBD1|-|15
TGTGCCAGCAGCTCAACGATCACAGGGGACACTGAAGCTTTCTTT
CASSSTITGDTEAFF
>TRBJ2-7|TRBV19|TRBD2|once|15
TGTGCCAGTAGTATCTCTTCTAGCGGGGGGTACGAGCAGTACTTC
CASSISSSGGYEQYF
>TRBJ1-4|TRBV9|TRBD1|-|15
TGTGCCAGCAGTGTCGGGGGACAGACTAATGAAAAACTGTTTTTT
CASSVGGQTNEKLFF
>TRBJ1-2|TRBV2|-|-|11
TGTGCCAGCAGTGGGGACTGGTCCTACACCTTC
CASSGDWSYTF
>TRBJ2-7|TRBV5-4|-|-|15
TGTGCCAGCAGCTCGGGAGTGGTATTGAACGACGAGCAGTACTTC
CASSSGVVLNDEQYF
>TRBJ2-2|TRBV29-1|TRBD1|-|16
TGCAGCGTTGACGATCCCGGGACAGGGACAACCGGGGAGCTGTTTTTT
CSVDDPGTGTTGELFF
>TRBJ1-6|TRBV4-1|TRBD1|-|15
TGCGCCAGCAGCCAAGAGGGACAGGGGGCTTCACCCCTCCACTTT
CASSQEGQGASPLHF